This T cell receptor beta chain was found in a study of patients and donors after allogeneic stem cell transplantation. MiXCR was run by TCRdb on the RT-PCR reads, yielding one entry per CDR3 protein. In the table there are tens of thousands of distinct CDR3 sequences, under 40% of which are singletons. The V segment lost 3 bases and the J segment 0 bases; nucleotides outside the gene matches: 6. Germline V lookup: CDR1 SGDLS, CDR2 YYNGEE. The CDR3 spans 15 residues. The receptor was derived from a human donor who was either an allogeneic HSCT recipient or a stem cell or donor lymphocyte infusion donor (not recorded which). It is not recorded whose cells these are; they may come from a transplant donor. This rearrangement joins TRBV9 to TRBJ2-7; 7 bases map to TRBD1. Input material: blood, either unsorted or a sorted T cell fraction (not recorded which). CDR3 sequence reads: CASSARDSYSYEQYF. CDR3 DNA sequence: TGTGCCAGCAGCGCCCGGGACAGTTACTCCTACGAGCAGTACTTC.